The clone carrying this TCR beta chain has only a few counts. Researchers used 5'RACE with constant-segment primers to make TCR alpha and TCR beta cDNA libraries that carry sample barcodes and UMIs. TCRdb called the 5' RACE reads again in MiXCR, with one record for every CDR3 protein. The sample lists under 550,000 distinct CDR3 sequences; about 20% were seen once. These data originate in a study of T-cell memory formation after mild COVID-19. The V gene's germline CDR1 is SGHTA and CDR2 FQGNSA. This CDR3 has 18 residues. V was pared by 5 bases and J by 3 bases, with 22 bases between. Sequenced input: PBMCs or a T cell subset sorted from them (not recorded which). This chain links TRBV7-2 with TRBJ1-4; maybe TRBD1 (5 bases). The sequence was obtained from a man aged 18 to 35 who had mild COVID-19 (a few samples of this study predate the infection). Cell type and time point are not known. CDR3 loop: CASSPPVWDLAANEKLFF. The CDR3 region has the DNA TGTGCCAGCAGCCCACCCGTTTGGGACCTTGCGGCTAATGAAAAACTGTTTTTT.